One sample yielded the 9 T cell receptor beta chains listed below, sequenced in a study of vaccination and CD4 T cells after COVID-19. Treatment specified: approximately 10-day PBMC culture with coronavirus spike peptide pools or control peptides (ViraFEST assay). CD4+ T cells that came from the unexposed donor were collected before the COVID-19 pandemic (2011-2018). Sequenced with the Oncomine TCR Beta short-read assay was DNA taken from cultured CD4+ T cells. Cultured CD4+ T cells yielded the extracted genomic DNA. TCRdb used MiXCR to reprocess the PCR reads, holding one entry per CDR3 protein. The sample holds more than 9,500 distinct CDR3 sequences, about 40% seen once. No antigen has been identified for these receptors. Specimen: CD4+ T cells from blood, cultured in vitro. These receptors were obtained from a human donor in good health.

V usage is TRBV6-1 and J usage is TRBJ2-7; the D is unclear. CDR1 and CDR2 (germline): MNHNS, SASEGT. This CDR3 contains 15 residues. Deletions cut 2 bases from V and 6 bases from J, with 17 bases between. The CDR3 DNA sequence: TGTGCCAGCAGTGAAAGGCTATCCGGTCCGGGCGAGCAGTACTTC. Translating gives CASSERLSGPGEQYF.

This clonotype was observed a few times. The chain employs TRBV6-5 and TRBJ2-5, with TRBD1 matching 10 bases. V trimming: 0 bases; J trimming: 4 bases; junction bases outside the gene matches: 2. The germline CDR1 and CDR2 sequences are MNHEY and SVGAGI. The CDR3 has 15 residues. The CDR3 coding sequence is TGTGCCAGCAGTTACTCTTGGACAGGGGGAGAGACCCAGTACTTC. Protein product: CASSYSWTGGETQYF.

A word on this clonotype: Germline is not matched at one junction end, which may reflect a read error. V gene TRBV7-2 combines with J gene TRBJ2-1, with 10 bases aligning to TRBD2. Germline CDR1 and CDR2: SGHTA and FQGNSA. CDR3 size: 15 residues. CDR3 sequence (DNA): TGTGCCAGCAGTTTAGCGGGAGGAGGTTTTAATGAGCAGTTCTTC. Residues: CASSLAGGGFNEQFF.

This clonotype appeared a few times. This chain uses TRBV27 with TRBJ2-3, with TRBD1 identical over 8 bases. Germline CDR1 and CDR2: MNHEY and SMNVEV (reference sequence). CDR3 length: 15 amino acids. Losses at the gene ends were 7 bases for V and 0 bases for J; bases not matched to a gene: 6. CDR3 protein: CASTLRGQSTDTQYF. CDR3 in DNA: TGTGCCAGCACTCTCAGGGGGCAAAGCACAGATACGCAGTATTTT.

This clonotype occurred a few times. This chain joins TRBV2 and TRBJ2-7; 8 nucleotides match TRBD1. In germline, CDR1 is SNHLY, CDR2 FYNNEI. The CDR3 is made up of 14 amino acids. The junction had 4 bases not matched to a gene; V was cut back by 6 bases and J by 0 bases. The CDR3 protein is CASSRQGASYEQYF. The CDR3 DNA is TGTGCCAGCAGCCGTCAGGGGGCCTCCTACGAGCAGTACTTC.

This chain connects TRBV28 to TRBJ1-1; a weak D match, TRBD1 (5 bases). Germline CDR1 and CDR2: MDHEN and SYDVKM. Trimming cost V 10 bases and J 5 bases, with 14 bases left between them. CDR3 length: 12 residues. In DNA, the CDR3 is TGTGCCATCGAGTCCGGGGGGACTGAAGCTTTCTTT. Its protein is CAIESGGTEAFF.

There are a few counts of this clonotype. The chain carries TRBV20-1 and TRBJ2-7; D remains unclear. Germline CDR1 DFQATT, CDR2 SNEGSKA (reference sequence). This CDR3 is 11 amino acids long. Between the trimmed V and J ends, which lost 0 bases and 2 bases, there was a span of 2 bases. CDR3 amino acids: CSARDAYEQYF. The CDR3 coding sequence is TGCAGTGCTAGAGACGCCTACGAGCAGTACTTC.

The chain is built from TRBV28 and TRBJ1-2; D possibly corresponds to TRBD1 (5 bases). This CDR3 contains 12 residues. Germline CDR1 and CDR2: MDHEN and SYDVKM. Deletions cut 4 bases from V and 4 bases from J, with 7 bases between. CDR3 sequence (DNA): TGTGCCAGCAGTTGGGGGGGCTATGGCTACACCTTC. Its protein is CASSWGGYGYTF.

The chain joins TRBV7-3 to TRBJ1-5, with 10 bases fitting TRBD1. The CDR3 runs to 14 residues. V lost 5 bases, J lost 6 bases, and 4 bases stayed unmatched. CDR1 and CDR2 from the germline V gene are SGHTA and FQGTGA. CDR3 sequence (DNA): TGTGCCAGCAGCCCGACAGGGGGCAGTCAGCCCCAGCATTTT. Amino acid sequence: CASSPTGGSQPQHF. The complete variable domain, with remaining parts taken from reference TRBV7-3 and TRBJ1-5, reads GAGVSQTPSNKVTEKGKYVELRCDPISGHTALYWYRQSLGQGPEFLIYFQGTGAADDSGLPNDRFFAVRPEGSVSTLKIQRTERGDSAVYLCASSPTGGSQPQHFGDGTRLSIL.